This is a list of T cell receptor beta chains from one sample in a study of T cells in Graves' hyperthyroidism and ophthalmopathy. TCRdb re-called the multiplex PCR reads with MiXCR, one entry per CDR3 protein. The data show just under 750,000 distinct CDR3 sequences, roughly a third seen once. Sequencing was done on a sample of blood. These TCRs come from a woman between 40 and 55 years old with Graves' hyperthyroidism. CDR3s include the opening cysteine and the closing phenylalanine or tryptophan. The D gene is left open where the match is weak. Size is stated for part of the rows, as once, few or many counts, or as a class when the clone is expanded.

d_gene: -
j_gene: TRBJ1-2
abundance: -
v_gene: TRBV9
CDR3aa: CASSVQGFGGYTF
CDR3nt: TGTGCCAGCAGCGTACAGGGTTTCGGTGGCTACACCTTC

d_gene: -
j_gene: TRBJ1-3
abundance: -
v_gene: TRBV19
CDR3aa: CASSPPGAFSGNTIYF
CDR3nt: TGTGCCAGTAGTCCCCCGGGGGCCTTCTCTGGAAACACCATATATTTT

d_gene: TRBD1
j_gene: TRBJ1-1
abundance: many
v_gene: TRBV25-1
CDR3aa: CASSTWTGAEAFF
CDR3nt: TGTGCCAGCAGTACCTGGACAGGGGCTGAAGCTTTCTTT

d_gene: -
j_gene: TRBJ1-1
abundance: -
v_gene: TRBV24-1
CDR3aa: CATAGGVNTEAFF
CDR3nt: TGTGCCACCGCCGGGGGAGTGAACACTGAAGCTTTCTTT

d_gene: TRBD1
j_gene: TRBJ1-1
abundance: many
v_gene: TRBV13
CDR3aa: CASSYRTGNTEAFF
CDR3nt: TGTGCCAGCAGCTACCGGACAGGGAACACTGAAGCTTTCTTT

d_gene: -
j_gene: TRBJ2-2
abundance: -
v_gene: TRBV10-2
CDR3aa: CARSRPGSDTGELIF
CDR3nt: TGCGCCAGATCCCGCCCCGGCTCGGATACCGGGGAGCTGATCTTT

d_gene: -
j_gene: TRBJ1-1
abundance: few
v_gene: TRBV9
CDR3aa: CASSVGMGDTEAFF
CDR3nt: TGTGCCAGCAGCGTAGGTATGGGGGACACTGAAGCTTTCTTT

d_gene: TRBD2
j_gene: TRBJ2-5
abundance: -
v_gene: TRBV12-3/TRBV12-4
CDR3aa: CASGGTSGGLQETQYF
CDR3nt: TGTGCCAGCGGGGGGACTAGCGGGGGACTTCAAGAGACCCAGTACTTC

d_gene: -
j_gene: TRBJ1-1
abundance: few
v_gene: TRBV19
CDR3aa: CASSSTSNTEAFF
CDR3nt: TGTGCCAGTAGTTCAACATCGAACACTGAAGCTTTCTTT

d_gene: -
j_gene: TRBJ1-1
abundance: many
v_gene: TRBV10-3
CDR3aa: CAIRKGGNTEAFF
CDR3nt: TGTGCCATCAGGAAGGGGGGGAACACTGAAGCTTTCTTT

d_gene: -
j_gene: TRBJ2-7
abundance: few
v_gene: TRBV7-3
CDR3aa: CASSLSEGPYNEQYF
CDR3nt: TGTGCCAGCAGCTTATCGGAGGGACCATACAATGAGCAGTACTTC

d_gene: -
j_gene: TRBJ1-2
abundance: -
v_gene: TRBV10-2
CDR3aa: CASSDLTNYGYTF
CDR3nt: TGCGCCAGCAGTGATCTGACTAACTATGGCTACACCTTC

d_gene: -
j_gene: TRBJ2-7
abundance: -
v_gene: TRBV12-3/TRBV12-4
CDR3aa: CASRAQGPGEQYF
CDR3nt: TGTGCCAGCAGAGCACAGGGCCCTGGGGAGCAGTACTTC

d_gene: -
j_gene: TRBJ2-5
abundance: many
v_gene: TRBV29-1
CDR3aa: CSALLWGPQETQYF
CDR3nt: TGCAGCGCCCTCCTCTGGGGGCCCCAAGAGACCCAGTACTTC

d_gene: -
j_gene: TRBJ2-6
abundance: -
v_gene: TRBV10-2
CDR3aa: CASSSYGRPSSGANVLTF
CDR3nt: TGTGCCAGCAGCTCCTACGGACGGCCGAGCTCTGGGGCCAACGTCCTGACTTTC

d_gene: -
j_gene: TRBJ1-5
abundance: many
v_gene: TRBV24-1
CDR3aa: CATSDSARQEPQHF
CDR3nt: TGTGCCACCAGTGATTCGGCCCGACAGGAGCCCCAGCATTTT

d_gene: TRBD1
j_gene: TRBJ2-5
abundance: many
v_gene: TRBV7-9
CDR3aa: CASSSVRGTGLQETQYF
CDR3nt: TGTGCCAGCAGCTCGGTCAGGGGGACGGGGCTCCAAGAGACCCAGTACTTC

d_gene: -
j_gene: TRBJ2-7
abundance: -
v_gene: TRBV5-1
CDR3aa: CASSSQGPAYEQYF
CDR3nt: TGCGCCAGCAGCTCCCAGGGGCCCGCCTACGAGCAGTACTTC

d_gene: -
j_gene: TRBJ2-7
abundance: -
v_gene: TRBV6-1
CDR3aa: CASSPHRASSYEQYF
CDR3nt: TGTGCCAGCAGTCCCCACAGGGCGAGCTCCTACGAGCAGTACTTC

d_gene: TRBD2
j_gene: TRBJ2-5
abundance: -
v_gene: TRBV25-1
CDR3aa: CASSQDVRSSGGGTQYF
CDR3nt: TGTGCCAGCAGCCAAGATGTCCGCTCTAGCGGGGGTGGGACCCAGTACTTC

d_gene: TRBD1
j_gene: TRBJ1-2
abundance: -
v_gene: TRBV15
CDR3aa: CATSGLQGDYGYTF
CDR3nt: TGTGCCACCAGCGGACTACAGGGGGACTATGGCTACACCTTC

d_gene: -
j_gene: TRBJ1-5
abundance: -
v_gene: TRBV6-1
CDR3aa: CASSEVDRQPQHF
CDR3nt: TGTGCCAGCAGTGAGGTCGACCGTCAGCCCCAGCATTTT

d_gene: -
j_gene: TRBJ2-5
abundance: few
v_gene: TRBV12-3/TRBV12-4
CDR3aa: CASSREWGRETQYF
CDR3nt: TGTGCCAGCAGTCGTGAGTGGGGTCGGGAGACCCAGTACTTC

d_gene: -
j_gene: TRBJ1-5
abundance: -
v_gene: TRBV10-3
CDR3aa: CAISEQNMETQHF
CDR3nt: TGTGCCATCAGTGAGCAAAATATGGAGACCCAGCATTTT

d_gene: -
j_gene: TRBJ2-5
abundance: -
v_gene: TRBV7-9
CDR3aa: CASSLEGGQPQYF
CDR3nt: TGTGCCAGCAGCTTAGAGGGCGGGCAGCCCCAGTACTTC

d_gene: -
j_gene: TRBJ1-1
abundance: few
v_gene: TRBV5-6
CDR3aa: CASSLRSVFNTEAFF
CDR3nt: TGTGCCAGCAGCTTGAGGTCGGTATTCAACACTGAAGCTTTCTTT

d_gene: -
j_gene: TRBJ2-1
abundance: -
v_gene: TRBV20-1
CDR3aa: CSASNRELYNEQFF
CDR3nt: TGCAGTGCCTCAAACAGGGAACTCTACAATGAGCAGTTCTTC

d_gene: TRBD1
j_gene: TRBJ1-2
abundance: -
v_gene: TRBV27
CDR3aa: CASSLGGQNVYTF
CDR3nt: TGTGCCAGCAGTTTAGGGGGACAGAACGTCTACACCTTC

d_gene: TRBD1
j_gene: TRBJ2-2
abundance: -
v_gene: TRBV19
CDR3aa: CASEGQGAIRGTGELFF
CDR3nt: TGTGCCAGCGAGGGGCAGGGGGCCATCAGGGGCACCGGGGAGCTGTTTTTT

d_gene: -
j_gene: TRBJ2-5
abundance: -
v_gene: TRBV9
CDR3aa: CASSQDFGTLQETQYF
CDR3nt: TGTGCCAGCAGCCAAGATTTCGGGACCCTCCAAGAGACCCAGTACTTC

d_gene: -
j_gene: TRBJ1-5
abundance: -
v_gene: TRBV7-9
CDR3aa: CASSIDRSNQPQHF
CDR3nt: TGTGCCAGCAGCATCGACAGGAGCAATCAGCCCCAGCATTTT